The entry that follows covers one TCR beta chain sequence. Its antigen has not been determined. Base qualities were left out, and no much larger clone turns up one base away. Each collaborating institution followed its own protocols to collect whole blood in K2EDTA tubes. Collaborator samples were shipped for TCRbeta analysis as frozen whole blood, isolated PBMCs, or DNA extracted from either sample type. This sample is drawn from a study of blood T cell repertoires in COVID-19 (TCRdb year 2020). Concerning the study at large: Collaborator samples came from the United States, Italy and Spain and covered acute and convalescent phases of COVID-19. Subjects who had been exposed to COVID-19, were actively infected with it, or had recovered from it provided the deeply sampled blood TCRbeta repertoires that made up the dataset. Where HLA class I and class II types were available, the types were taken from metadata supplied by the sample provider, not from assay-based typing. Nearly every sample came with metadata listing a de-identified subject ID, COVID-19 status, age in years and sex. The prospective study material was composed of cDNA or gDNA derived from T cells, B-cell-depleted T cells, or PBMCs. The repertoires were made available in a free public database intended to serve as a resource for research on the immune response to SARS-CoV-2. Samples came from the ongoing ImmuneRACE study (first 160 participants) plus 1,254 subjects from 6 global collaborators. Points the paper makes about the study in general: The amount of clinical and demographic metadata varied by source and participant and was provided uncurated.

The CDR3 runs 15 residues from the cysteine to the phenylalanine. Only the CDR3 DNA is retained, 45 bases long and in frame from the first base. Based on the germline V gene, the CDR1 and CDR2 sequences are SGHTA and FQGTGA. V is pruned by 11 bases and J by 2 bases, leaving 12 bases of the junction without a gene match. TCRbeta CDR3 regions were amplified from genomic DNA by means of the immunoSEQ Assay, a bias-controlled multiplex PCR. The paper's processing steps were these. The number of nucleated cells in each sample was estimated from the amplification of reference gene primers within the assay. To quantify the absolute abundance of each unique TCRbeta CDR3 rearrangement, sequence reads were collapsed and filtered. For each sample, productive Simpson clonality was calculated by taking the square root of Simpson's diversity index across productive rearrangements. TCRdb retrieved this table from immuneACCESS and kept in-frame rearrangements only. Not all clones are present; in checked studies, unresolved V genes account for under half, and no reason is known for the remainder. That table furnishes V, J and clone size, whereas the DNA furnished D and trimming. The sample table lists around 220,000 clones, approximately 84% of them with a count of one. 1.9% of the sample is in the top ten clones.

The rearranged segments are TRBV7-3 and TRBJ2-1; a stretch of 7 junction bases matches TRBD1. This receptor was obtained from a man aged 35 to 55 with active or convalescent COVID-19. Sequencing input: peripheral blood. The CDR3 sequence is CASGRGTLTYNEQFF. The nucleotides read TGTGCCTCCGGCAGGGGGACGTTGACCTACAATGAGCAGTTCTTC.